The 10 T cell receptor beta chains in this list originate from one sample, sequenced in a study of blood T cells in healthy people across ages. Sample-barcoded 5' priming and a J-beta primer mix drove a second PCR of about 6 to 12 cycles. TCRdb passed the 5' RACE reads through MiXCR, listing each CDR3 protein once. The sample lists 790,000 or so distinct CDR3 sequences; approximately 60% were seen once. Sequenced material: blood. The receptors originated from a middle-aged man in good health.

The V and J genes are TRBV24-1 and TRBJ2-3; D unclear. The CDR3 runs to 14 residues. V gave up 0 bases and J gave up 1 base, with 4 bases separating them. Germline CDR1 reads KGHDR; CDR2 reads SFDVKD. As DNA, the CDR3 is TGTGCCACCAGTGATTTGGATGGCACAGATACGCAGTATTTT. It translates to CATSDLDGTDTQYF.

This sequence joins TRBV13 and TRBJ1-1; D gene ambiguous. The CDR3 loop spans 15 amino acids. Germline loops: CDR1 PRHDT, CDR2 FYEKMQ (reference sequence). V was shortened by 1 base and J by 0 bases, with 9 bases between the two germline ends. This CDR3 is CASSLVGLMNTEAFF. In DNA, the CDR3 is TGTGCCAGCAGCTTAGTAGGGCTGATGAACACTGAAGCTTTCTTT.

This chain uses TRBV15 with TRBJ2-1; 9 bases line up with TRBD1. CDR3 length equals 13 residues. Germline V gives CDR1 LNHNV, CDR2 YYDKDF (reference sequence). With 11 bases clipped from V and 8 bases from J, the junction kept 10 bases outside the gene matches. CDR3 residues: CAAGTGSFHEQFF. The CDR3 nucleotides are TGTGCCGCTGGGACAGGGAGTTTTCATGAGCAGTTCTTC.

The CDR3 DNA reads TGTGCCAGCAGCTTAAAAATTGGCGAGACTGGGGCCAACGTCCTGACTTTC. Translated: CASSLKIGETGANVLTF. The chain employs TRBV11-2 and TRBJ2-6; D remains unclear. The CDR3 length is 17 residues. V lost 2 bases and J 2 bases, leaving 13 bases between the germline ends. Per the germline V gene, CDR1 is SGHAT and CDR2 is FQNNGV.

V gene TRBV3-1 combines with J gene TRBJ2-7; D may match TRBD1 or TRBD2 (5 bases each). V was cut by 0 bases and J by 6 bases, with 18 bases left in between. Germline values: CDR1 LGHDT, CDR2 YNNKEL (reference sequence). The CDR3 is 16 amino acids. CDR3: CASSQEGTRRFREQYF. The CDR3 bases are TGTGCCAGCAGCCAAGAAGGGACGAGGAGGTTCCGCGAGCAGTACTTC.

The rearrangement links TRBV12-5 to TRBJ2-1; perhaps TRBD2 as D (5 bases). The assigned J gene may be wrong: the sequence end matches TRBJ2-7 better. The germline CDR1 and CDR2 sequences are LGHNT and FRNRAP. The CDR3 length is 12 residues. In DNA, the CDR3 is TGTGCTAGTGCCGAGGGCCTGAATGAGCAGTACTTC. Translating gives CASAEGLNEQYF.

This clonotype has a handful of counts. The J gene is TRBJ2-3, the V gene TRBV6-5; tentatively, D is TRBD1 or TRBD2 (5 bases each). The V gene lost 7 bases and the J gene lost 8 bases, with 16 bases spanning the gap. This CDR3 has 13 amino acids. CDR1 and CDR2 (germline): MNHEY, SVGAGI. The CDR3 loop reads CASTTGTKGTQYF. DNA for the CDR3: TGTGCCAGCACCACCGGGACGAAGGGTACGCAGTATTTT.

The gene calls are TRBV21-1 and TRBJ2-7; TRBD1 was called by the table and not checked on the DNA. The DNA end lines up better with TRBJ2-5; the J call may be wrong. TRBV21-1 is a documented pseudogene. The CDR3 length is 18 residues. The CDR3 DNA reads TGTGCCAGCAGCAAAGACTGGCTACAGGACGCAGATATAGAGACCCAGTACTTC. Its translation: CASSKDWLQDADIETQYF.

V and J are TRBV7-9 and TRBJ2-1; no firm D call. The CDR3 extends over 12 amino acids. Trimming shortened V by 5 bases and J by 10 bases, and 12 bases separated the two germline ends. The germline V gene has CDR1 SEHNR and CDR2 FQNEAQ (reference sequence). The CDR3 nucleotides are TGTGCCAGCAGCCCCATAGGCGCGGAGCAGTTCTTC. This encodes CASSPIGAEQFF.

V usage is TRBV27 and J usage is TRBJ2-5; D possibly corresponds to TRBD1 (5 bases). TRBJ2-7 explains the end of the DNA better; the J call may be wrong. The germline CDR1 and CDR2 sequences are MNHEY and SMNVEV (reference sequence). This CDR3 contains 12 residues. The CDR3 spells CASSLGQDEQYF. CDR3 in DNA: TGTGCCAGCAGTTTGGGGCAGGACGAGCAGTACTTC.